This is a list of T cell receptor beta chains from one sample in a study of shared clonotypes between healthy human individuals. Clones were sequenced by immunoSEQ multiplex PCR, and TCRdb holds only the in-frame ones, with some missing. The profile shows about a million clones, approximately 75% of them singletons. What was sequenced was memory CD4+ T cells from PBMCs. All receptors derive from a young man in good health. Some clones in this sample may be carry-over from other donors' samples. CDR3s include the opening cysteine and the closing phenylalanine or tryptophan. The D gene is left open where the match is weak. Part of the rows lack a size; the others show once, few, many or a class for expanded clones.

d_call j_call v_call clone_size cdr3_aa cdr3_nt
TRBD2 TRBJ2-2 TRBV11-2 few CASSYSAGAPTGELFF TGTGCCAGCAGCTATTCAGCGGGAGCCCCCACCGGGGAGCTGTTTTTT
TRBD1 TRBJ2-2 TRBV2 . CASIGTGGNTGELFF TGTGCCAGCATCGGGACAGGGGGGAACACCGGGGAGCTGTTTTTT
. TRBJ1-4 TRBV10-3 . CAIGGGEKLFF TGTGCCATTGGGGGGGGTGAAAAACTGTTTTTT
TRBD2 TRBJ2-6 TRBV18 few CATPAGVLSGANVLTF TGTGCCACGCCAGCGGGGGTCCTCTCTGGGGCCAACGTCCTGACTTTC
. TRBJ2-1 TRBV4-2 . CASSPRLITSSYNEQFF TGTGCCAGCAGCCCGAGACTGATAACGAGCTCCTACAATGAGCAGTTCTTC
. TRBJ1-5 TRBV28 . CASSFMRGNQPQHF TGTGCCAGCAGCTTTATGAGGGGGAATCAGCCCCAGCATTTT
. TRBJ2-4 TRBV6-5 . CASRGTRSKNIQYF TGTGCCAGCAGGGGCACTAGATCCAAAAACATTCAGTACTTC
TRBD1 TRBJ1-1 TRBV6-1 . CAISTGSVDTEAFF TGTGCCATTTCGACAGGGAGCGTGGACACTGAAGCTTTCTTT
. TRBJ2-7 TRBV4-3 . CASSQDSGEWAIEQYF TGCGCCAGCAGCCAAGATTCGGGGGAATGGGCGATCGAGCAGTACTTC
. TRBJ1-1 TRBV5-1 few CASSLALNTEAFF TGCGCCAGCAGCTTAGCGCTGAACACTGAAGCTTTCTTT
. TRBJ2-5 TRBV19 . CASSTRHKQETQYF TGTGCCAGTAGTACCAGACACAAACAAGAGACCCAGTACTTC
TRBD1 TRBJ1-3 TRBV5-4 . CGQGEGNTIYF TGTGGACAGGGGGAGGGGAACACCATATATTTT
. TRBJ2-1 TRBV7-2 . CASRSGRHYNEQFF TGTGCCAGCAGGTCCGGAAGGCACTACAATGAGCAGTTCTTC
. TRBJ2-1 TRBV19 . CASSIGGSLREQFF TGTGCCAGTAGTATAGGCGGTAGCCTCCGAGAGCAGTTCTTC
. TRBJ2-7 TRBV7-2 few CASSLDPGPAYEQYF TGTGCCAGCAGCTTAGATCCGGGACCGGCCTACGAGCAGTACTTC
TRBD1 TRBJ1-2 TRBV2 . CASSPTGGVYGYTF TGTGCCAGCAGTCCGACAGGGGGCGTATATGGCTACACCTTC
. TRBJ2-7 TRBV23-1 . CASSHSAQRAYEQYF TGCGCCAGCAGTCACTCTGCGCAAAGGGCCTACGAGCAGTACTTC
. TRBJ2-5 TRBV7-7 few CASSSLGQETQYF TGTGCCAGCAGCTCCCTGGGTCAAGAGACCCAGTACTTC
TRBD2 TRBJ2-1 TRBV11-3 once CASSSGPGGQFF TGTGCCAGCAGCTCCGGGCCGGGGGGGCAGTTCTTC
TRBD2 TRBJ2-3 TRBV5-1 . CATGRLAGEGTQYF TGCGCCACCGGTCGACTAGCGGGAGAGGGTACGCAGTATTTT
. TRBJ1-1 TRBV2 many CATTSAGNTEAFF TGTGCCACTACGAGCGCCGGGAACACTGAAGCTTTCTTT
. TRBJ1-1 TRBV5-1 . CASSLGTANTEAFF TGCGCCAGCAGCCTGGGGACGGCGAACACTGAAGCTTTCTTT
TRBD1 TRBJ2-5 TRBV7-2 . CASSFRGSQYF TGTGCCAGCAGCTTCAGGGGGTCCCAGTACTTC
. TRBJ1-2 TRBV6-5 . CASSRDGMNYGYTF TGTGCCAGCTCCAGAGACGGTATGAACTATGGCTACACCTTC
TRBD2 TRBJ2-7 TRBV29-1 . CSVASGRARYEQYF TGCAGCGTTGCTAGCGGGAGGGCCCGCTACGAGCAGTACTTC
. TRBJ1-1 TRBV7-6 . CASSSELGQMNTEAFF TGTGCCAGCAGCTCCGAACTAGGACAGATGAACACTGAAGCTTTCTTT
. TRBJ2-7 TRBV11-2 . CASSWGTGEQYF TGTGCCAGCAGCTGGGGGACGGGCGAGCAGTACTTC
. TRBJ1-1 TRBV29-1 . CSITTRTLNTEAFF TGCAGCATAACAACCCGGACTCTGAACACTGAAGCTTTCTTT
TRBD2 TRBJ2-3 TRBV6-1 . CASTLAGGSTDTQYF TGTGCTTCGACCCTAGCGGGAGGGAGCACAGATACGCAGTATTTT
. TRBJ2-1 TRBV25-1 . CASSERWGGPSSYNEQFF TGTGCCAGCAGTGAAAGGTGGGGGGGCCCCAGCTCCTACAATGAGCAGTTCTTC
. TRBJ2-3 TRBV7-9 once CASSLGGRAAATQYF TGTGCCAGCAGCTTGGGGGGGCGCGCGGCGGCTACGCAGTATTTT
. TRBJ2-7 TRBV9 . CASSARIGGYYEQYF TGTGCCAGCAGCGCCCGGATAGGGGGTTATTACGAGCAGTACTTC
. TRBJ2-7 TRBV29-1 . CSVGLPLGEQYF TGCAGCGTTGGACTACCCCTGGGGGAGCAGTACTTC